These 21 T cell receptor beta chains originate from one sample sequenced in a study of vaccination effects on CD4 cells after COVID-19. TCRdb keeps only in-frame clones here, not all; method: immunoSEQ multiplex PCR. This sample yields 40,000 or so clones, of which 65% to 75% are seen a single time; about 3% belongs to the top ten. No antigens are known for them. Following culture for more than 9 days, CD4+ T cells were isolated. This specimen was CD4+ T cells from PBMCs cultured without peptide, taken before COVID-19 vaccination. These receptors were taken from a human donor who received a COVID-19 vaccine.

The table lists this clone with a count of one. The chain's CDR3 is CASSAHPGPQGDTEAFF. The CDR3 nucleotides are TGTGCCAGCAGCGCCCACCCTGGCCCTCAGGGGGACACTGAAGCTTTCTTT. The chain links TRBV9 to TRBJ1-1, with 7 bases that match TRBD1. The CDR3 has 17 residues. From germline, CDR1 is SGDLS and CDR2 YYNGEE. Unmatched junction bases numbered 14, after V lost 3 bases and J lost 3 bases.

This clone was detected only once. The chain has TRBV29-1 and TRBJ2-5, with TRBD2 identical over 10 bases. Trimming cost V 7 bases and J 5 bases; bases outside gene matches: 7. Germline loops: CDR1 SQVTM, CDR2 ANQGSEA. This CDR3 has 13 amino acids. The CDR3 reads CSASSGGLETQYF. The CDR3 bases are TGCAGCGCCTCTAGCGGGGGATTGGAGACCCAGTACTTC.

CDR3: CASSQSWRSSAGSDTQYF. DNA for the CDR3: TGTGCCAGCAGCCAATCGTGGCGATCGAGCGCTGGTTCAGATACGCAGTATTTT. The V and J genes are TRBV3-1 (or the pseudogene TRBV3-2) and TRBJ2-3; D uncertain. Deletions cut 2 bases from V and 4 bases from J, with 22 bases between. The CDR3 totals 18 residues. Germline lookup yields CDR1 LGHDT and CDR2 YNNKEL (reference sequence).

This rearrangement joins TRBV6-1 to TRBJ1-6, with D hard to call. This CDR3 spans 14 amino acids. The germline gives CDR1 MNHNS, CDR2 SASEGT. Trimming left V 3 bases short and J 10 bases short, with 13 bases between. CDR3: CASSDLQHVSPLHF. In DNA form, the CDR3 reads TGTGCCAGCAGTGATCTTCAGCATGTATCACCCCTCCACTTT.

This clone has just a few counts. The V call is TRBV5-4, the J call TRBJ1-1; D unresolved. Trimming removed 4 bases from V and 1 base from J, with 8 bases in between. Germline V gives CDR1 SGHNT, CDR2 YYREEE (reference sequence). The CDR3 loop spans 13 amino acids. The CDR3 sequence: CASSPTPNTEAFF. The CDR3 bases are TGTGCCAGCAGCCCGACACCGAACACTGAAGCTTTCTTT.

In regard to this clone: One end of the junction is discordant with germline, which a read error may explain. The J gene is TRBJ1-5, the V gene TRBV18; perhaps TRBD1 as D (5 bases). Germline V gene data show CDR1 as KGHSH and CDR2 as LQKENI. The CDR3 sequence is 15 residues long. The CDR3 nucleotides read TGTGCCAGCCCACCCCGTCGGGGGACCAATCAGCCCCAGCATTTT. This codes for CASPPRRGTNQPQHF.

The chain has TRBV6-2 or TRBV6-3 and TRBJ2-7, with 9 bases identical to TRBD2. There are 18 residues in the CDR3. J gave up 2 bases and V 5 bases, and 16 bases lay outside the gene matches. CDR1 MNHEY and CDR2 SVGEGT come from the germline V gene. Written as DNA, the CDR3 is TGTGCCAGCAGTGGGCTACGAGCGGGGGGCAAGCATCCCTACGAGCAGTACTTC. Translated: CASSGLRAGGKHPYEQYF.

The chain recombines TRBV18 with TRBJ2-7; D unresolved. CDR1 and CDR2 from the germline V gene are KGHSH and LQKENI. With 3 bases removed from V and 5 bases from J, the gap between germline ends came to 8 bases. This CDR3 spans 12 amino acids. CDR3 region: CASSPVAHEQYF. The CDR3 DNA reads TGTGCCAGCTCACCCGTCGCCCACGAGCAGTACTTC. The complete variable domain, with remaining parts taken from reference TRBV18 and TRBJ2-7, reads NAGVMQNPRHLVRRRGQEARLRCSPMKGHSHVYWYRQLPEEGLKFMVYLQKENIIDESGMPKERFSAEFPKEGPSILRIQQVVRGDSAAYFCASSPVAHEQYFGPGTRLTVT.

V usage is TRBV6-5 and J usage is TRBJ1-1; TRBD1 matches at 8 bases. This CDR3 comprises 13 residues. The junction had 11 bases not matched to a gene; V was cut back by 6 bases and J by 11 bases. CDR1 and CDR2 from the germline V gene are MNHEY and SVGAGI. The CDR3, as DNA: TGTGCCAGCAGCGCTCTCGACAGGGGAAAGGCTTTCTTT. Translating it yields CASSALDRGKAFF.

This clone has just a few counts. The chain is built from TRBV15 and TRBJ2-5, with 13 bases fitting TRBD2. Germline CDR1 and CDR2: LNHNV and YYDKDF (reference sequence). V was pared by 6 bases and J by 5 bases, with 3 bases of the junction left unmatched. The CDR3 contains 14 residues. This CDR3 reads CATRGTSGIETQYF. CDR3 sequence (DNA): TGTGCCACCAGGGGGACTAGCGGGATTGAGACCCAGTACTTC.

CDR3 residues: CASSFGTGLGYTF. Here the CDR3 DNA reads TGTGCCAGCAGCTTCGGGACAGGGCTTGGCTACACCTTC. This rearrangement joins TRBV7-2 to TRBJ1-2; 9 nucleotides match TRBD1. CDR1 SGHTA and CDR2 FQGNSA come from the germline V gene. The V gene end was trimmed by 3 bases and the J gene end by 7 bases; junction bases not matched to a gene: 3. The CDR3 is 13 residues long.

The rearrangement links TRBV5-1 to TRBJ2-6; D not certain. Germline values: CDR1 SGHRS, CDR2 YFSETQ. The CDR3 consists of 15 residues. With 6 bases removed from V and 1 base from J, the gap between germline ends came to 11 bases. The CDR3 sequence is CASNPSVSGANVLTF. The CDR3 DNA is TGCGCCAGCAATCCATCAGTTTCTGGGGCCAACGTCCTGACTTTC.

The CDR3 spells CASSRHPYEQYF. CDR3 coding DNA: TGTGCCAGCAGCCGACACCCCTACGAGCAGTACTTC. This rearrangement joins TRBV7-2 to TRBJ2-7; the D is unclear. This CDR3 has 12 residues. V dropped 5 bases and J dropped 2 bases, with 7 bases sitting between them. Germline values: CDR1 SGHTA, CDR2 FQGNSA.

The V and J genes are TRBV4-1 and TRBJ2-2, with TRBD1 matching over 8 bases. The CDR3 is 16 residues long. The junction had 7 bases not matched to a gene; V was cut back by 4 bases and J by 3 bases. Germline CDR1 reads MGHRA; CDR2 reads YSYEKL. Here the CDR3 DNA reads TGCGCCAGCAGCCTTCTGACGGACAGGGACACCGGGGAGCTGTTTTTT. It codes for CASSLLTDRDTGELFF.

The chain joins TRBV13 to TRBJ2-7; 7 bases match TRBD1. V shed 3 bases, J shed 3 bases, and the junction held 2 bases outside the gene matches. This CDR3 has 13 residues. Germline-derived CDR1 and CDR2 are PRHDT and FYEKMQ (reference sequence). Here the CDR3 DNA reads TGTGCCAGCAGCTTCGCAGGGGGCTACGAGCAGTACTTC. It encodes CASSFAGGYEQYF.

V usage is TRBV4-3 and J usage is TRBJ2-2; no reliable D call. The CDR3 has 16 amino acids. The V end was cut by 0 bases, the J end by 0 bases, with 8 bases between. Per the germline V gene, CDR1 is LGHNA and CDR2 is YSLEER. CDR3 bases: TGCGCCAGCAGCCAAGAAGCCGGGTCGAACACCGGGGAGCTGTTTTTT. It is translated as CASSQEAGSNTGELFF.

This chain connects TRBV14 to TRBJ2-1; D ambiguous. The ends were cut back, 3 bases at V and 10 bases at J, with 10 bases in the middle. Germline CDR1 is SGHDN and CDR2 is FVKESK. CDR3 size: 12 residues. In nucleotides, the CDR3 is TGTGCCAGCAGCCATATCGAGAGGGAGCAGTTCTTC. Its protein is CASSHIEREQFF.

The J gene is TRBJ2-3, the V gene TRBV6-5; 13 bases line up with TRBD2. Looked up from germline, CDR1 is MNHEY and CDR2 is SVGAGI. CDR3 length equals 14 residues. The trim removed 6 bases at V and 5 bases at J, leaving 2 bases unmatched. CDR3 bases: TGTGCCAGCAGAAGGACTAGCGGGGGAGATACGCAGTATTTT. Encoded protein: CASRRTSGGDTQYF.

This chain connects TRBV10-3 to TRBJ1-5; 8 nucleotides line up with TRBD1. The CDR3 sequence is 17 residues long. In germline, CDR1 is ENHRY, CDR2 SYGVKD. With 0 bases clipped from V and 0 bases from J, the junction kept 4 bases outside the gene matches. CDR3 in amino acids: CAISESIDRGSNQPQHF. The CDR3 DNA sequence: TGTGCCATCAGTGAGTCAATCGACAGGGGTAGCAATCAGCCCCAGCATTTT.

This rearrangement joins TRBV7-9 to TRBJ2-1; 9 bases map to TRBD2. The germline V gene encodes CDR1 SEHNR and CDR2 FQNEAQ (reference sequence). The CDR3 consists of 17 residues. V dropped 8 bases and J dropped 2; count of bases not matched to a gene: 13. CDR3 bases: TGTGCCAGCGAGGGTGGTAGCGGGAGTTTCGCCTACAATGAGCAGTTCTTC. It encodes CASEGGSGSFAYNEQFF.

The rearrangement links TRBV19 to TRBJ2-7; tentatively, D is TRBD1 (5 bases). This CDR3 contains 14 residues. Germline lookup yields CDR1 LNHDA and CDR2 SQIVND (reference sequence). V was pared by 4 bases and J by 4 bases, with 14 bases between. In DNA form, the CDR3 reads TGTGCCAGTAGTAGCAGACAGAGCCAATACGAGCAGTACTTC. This gives the protein CASSSRQSQYEQYF.